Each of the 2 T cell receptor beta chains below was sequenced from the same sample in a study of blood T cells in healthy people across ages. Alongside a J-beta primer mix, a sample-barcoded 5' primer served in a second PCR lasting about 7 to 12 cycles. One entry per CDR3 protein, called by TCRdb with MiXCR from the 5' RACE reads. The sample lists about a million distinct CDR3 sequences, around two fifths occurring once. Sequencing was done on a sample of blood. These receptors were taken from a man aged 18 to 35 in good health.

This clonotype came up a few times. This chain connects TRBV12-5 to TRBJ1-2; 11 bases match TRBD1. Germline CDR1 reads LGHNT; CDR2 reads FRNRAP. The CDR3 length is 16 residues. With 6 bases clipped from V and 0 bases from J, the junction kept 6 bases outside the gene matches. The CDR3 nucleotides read TGTGCTAGTGGCTCCGGACAGGGGGCCGCTAACTATGGCTACACCTTC. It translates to CASGSGQGAANYGYTF.

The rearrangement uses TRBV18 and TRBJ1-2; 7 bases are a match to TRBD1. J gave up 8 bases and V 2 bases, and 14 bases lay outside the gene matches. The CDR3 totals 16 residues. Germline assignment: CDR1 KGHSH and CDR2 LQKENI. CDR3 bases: TGTGCCAGCTCACCAATACGAGAAGGGGGCGCGGGAGGCTACACCTTC. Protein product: CASSPIREGGAGGYTF.